Given below is one T cell receptor beta chain in context. From germline, CDR1 is MNHEY and CDR2 SMNVEV (reference sequence). V shed 2 bases and J shed 2 bases, with 19 bases lying between them. CDR3 length: 17 residues. Here immunoSEQ multiplex PCR was the method, and the copy in TCRdb shows in-frame clones only, minus some. The sample lists fewer than 1,500 clones, 90% to 95% occurring once. This specimen comes from a study of chemoradiotherapy in HPV16-positive cancers. Repertoires were sampled repeatedly during chemoradiotherapy. The TCR originated in a human donor with HPV-associated anogenital cancer. The source was tumor tissue, collected from a patient who underwent chemoradiotherapy. The chain employs TRBV27 and TRBJ2-7, with D possibly called TRBD1 or TRBD2 (5 bases each). The DNA of the CDR3 is TGTGCCAGCAGTTTAAGTAACCGGGGCGTAACGACCTACGAGCAGTACTTC. It yields the protein CASSLSNRGVTTYEQYF.